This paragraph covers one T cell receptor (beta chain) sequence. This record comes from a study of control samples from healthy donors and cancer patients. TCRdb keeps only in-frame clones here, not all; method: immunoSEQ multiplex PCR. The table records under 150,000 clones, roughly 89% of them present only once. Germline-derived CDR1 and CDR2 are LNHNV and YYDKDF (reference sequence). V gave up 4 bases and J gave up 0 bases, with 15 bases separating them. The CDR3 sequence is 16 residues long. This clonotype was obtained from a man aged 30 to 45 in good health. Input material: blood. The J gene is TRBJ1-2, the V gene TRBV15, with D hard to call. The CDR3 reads CATSTGRVETNYGYTF. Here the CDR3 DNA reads TGTGCCACCAGCACCGGTCGGGTAGAAACTAACTATGGCTACACCTTC. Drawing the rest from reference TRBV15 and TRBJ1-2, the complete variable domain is DAMVIQNPRYQVTQFGKPVTLSCSQTLNHNVMYWYQQKSSQAPKLLFHYYDKDFNNEADTPDNFQSRRPNTSFCFLDIRSPGLGDTAMYLCATSTGRVETNYGYTFGSGTRLTVV.